The T cell receptor (beta chain) described here comes from a study of blood T cell repertoires in COVID-19. Turning to the study itself: Samples representing acute and convalescent COVID-19 were sourced from the United States, Italy and Spain. The cDNA or gDNA used as material had been derived from T cells, B-cell-depleted T cells, or PBMCs.

The germline gives CDR1 MNHEY, CDR2 SVGAGI. CDR3 length: 11 residues. Trimming stripped 6 bases from V and 14 bases from J, with 14 bases between. Original methodology: For nucleated cells, counts were estimated from reference gene primer amplification. Only in-frame clones appear in the TCRdb table, and some are missing; sequencing was by immunoSEQ multiplex PCR. V and J calls and clone size follow that table, whereas D and trimming were derived from the DNA. The sample yields about 36,000 clones, around four fifths seen once. The receptor's source is a human donor in a cohort sampled during active COVID-19. The sample consisted of peripheral blood. The chain combines TRBV6-5 with TRBJ2-1; D may be TRBD2 (6 bases). CDR3 nucleotide sequence: TGTGCCAGCAGGGCGGGACTGCTGGAGTTCTTC. As protein: CASRAGLLEFF.